This T cell receptor (beta chain) was identified in a study of T cell changes during pregnancy in multiple sclerosis. Only in-frame clones appear in the TCRdb table, and some are missing; sequencing was by immunoSEQ multiplex PCR. The sample contains around 50,000 clones, 85% to 95% of which appear only once. Trimming took off 0 bases at V and 5 bases at J, with 8 bases between the two ends. Looked up from germline, CDR1 is LGHNA and CDR2 is YSLEER. There are 13 residues in the CDR3. The gene calls are TRBV4-3 and TRBJ2-7; D perhaps matches TRBD1 (5 bases). Material: CD4+ T cells from peripheral blood mononuclear cells, obtained in the third trimester of pregnancy. The receptor comes from a female donor with multiple sclerosis, enrolled in a pregnancy study. The CDR3 region is CASSQDLGDEQYF. In DNA, the CDR3 is TGCGCCAGCAGCCAAGATTTAGGGGACGAGCAGTACTTC.